This TCR beta chain is drawn from a study of T-cell memory formation after mild COVID-19 (dated by TCRdb to the early 2020s). For the wider study: Most TCR sequence clusters were specific to one of the two donors. Longitudinal TCRalpha and TCRbeta repertoire sequencing tracked T-cell clones expanding and contracting after mild COVID-19 in a couple of donors. Two young, previously healthy adult volunteers made up the cohort, one male and one female.

Ficoll-Paque density gradient centrifugation was the method used to isolate PBMCs. Here V drops 2 bases and J drops 5 bases, and the junction holds 10 bases not matched to any gene. Its CDR3 holds 16 amino acids, cysteine through phenylalanine. Only the CDR3 portion is preserved as DNA: 48 bases, with reading frame beginning at the first base. Per the germline V gene, SNHLY is the CDR1 and FYNNEI is the CDR2. Notes on this clonotype: The antigen it recognizes is unknown. The input lacks base qualities; no much larger clone sits a single base away.

What the study reported, not specific to this receptor: Contracting CD4+ clones were located mainly in the CM and EM memory subsets, whereas CD8+ clones were found to be enriched in EMRA. SARS-CoV-2 specificity was not confirmed for the second-wave clones peaking on day 37. Some responding clones were detected in pre-infection memory, which suggested that pre-existing cross-reactive memory T cells had joined the SARS-CoV-2 response. From day 15 to 85, contracting clones showed balanced CD4/CD8 phenotypes, whereas a second wave of clones that expanded from day 15 to 37 leaned towards CD4+. Only two mild cases were covered in the study, and larger cohorts including severe cases with pre-infection samples were considered necessary.

Instrument on record: Illumina NovaSeq 6000. TCRalpha and TCRbeta cDNA libraries were constructed by 5'RACE with constant-segment primers, with sample barcodes and unique molecular identifiers being introduced. Trizol reagent was used to extract RNA from every sample. The libraries were amplified in two PCR steps, and the second step added a second sample barcode and Illumina TruSeq adapters. Libraries were sequenced on an Illumina NovaSeq with 2 x 150 bp paired-end reads. The study's processing was this. Demultiplexing of reads and collapsing into UMI-guided consensus sequences were performed with migec v1.2.7. Using mixcr v2.1.11, UMI consensuses were aligned to TRA and TRB V and J templates and then assembled into clonotypes. Expanded or contracted clonotypes were those called significant by both edgeR and NoisET, with noise models trained on biological replicates. For edgeR calls, a false discovery rate-adjusted p below 0.01 and a log2 fold-change threshold of 1 were applied. As an exploratory analysis of dynamics, max-normalized trajectories of the 1000 most abundant clonotypes were examined with PCA combined with hierarchical clustering. Each responding clone was given a CD4 or CD8 phenotype based on the CD4+ and CD8+ repertoires, which had been sequenced separately. Starting from the raw public reads, TCRdb applied fastp trimming at Q25, assembled clones with MiXCR and retained in-frame beta chains. Every entry covers one CDR3 protein and lists the most common genes and DNA from its rows. These V and J calls derive from TCRdb rather than the authors' analysis. Within this sample are about 470,000 distinct CDR3 sequences, with 25% of them counted one time only. Around 12% of the sample is taken by the ten largest.

The chain is assembled from TRBV2 and TRBJ2-7, and TRBD2 matches 9 of the central bases. The receptor's source is an adult woman who had mild COVID-19 (a few samples of this study predate the infection). The sample titles of this study are shuffled in the database, so cell type and time point are left out; the donor was told from shared clones. Sequenced sample: PBMCs or a T cell subset sorted from them (not recorded which). The sequenced DNA: TGTGCCAGCAGTGAAAGTAGCGGGAGAGCGCACAACGAGCAGTACTTC. Its product reads: CASSESSGRAHNEQYF.